Shown below are 15 T cell receptor beta chains from a single sample sequenced in a study of CD8 T cells in ankylosing spondylitis. Each CDR3 protein gets one entry after TCRdb re-called the 5' RACE reads with MiXCR. The table lists a few hundred thousand distinct CDR3 sequences, 18% of them singletons. Input material: blood, either unsorted or a sorted T cell fraction (not recorded which). All receptors come from a male donor with ankylosing spondylitis or in good health (not recorded which).

This clonotype has a handful of counts. V usage is TRBV7-8 and J usage is TRBJ2-7; D may be TRBD1 (5 bases). CDR1 and CDR2 from the germline V gene are SGHVS and FQNEAQ. The CDR3 runs to 15 residues. Trimming took 4 bases from V and 0 from J, leaving 13 bases between them. This CDR3 reads CASSSDSALSYEQYF. In DNA form, the CDR3 reads TGTGCCAGCAGCTCAGACAGTGCTCTCTCCTACGAGCAGTACTTC.

This clonotype has just a few counts. The chain links TRBV28 to TRBJ1-1; TRBD1 matches at 8 bases. CDR1 and CDR2 (germline): MDHEN, SYDVKM. The CDR3 loop spans 13 amino acids. The trim removed 11 bases at V and 10 bases at J, leaving 15 bases unmatched. Here the CDR3 reads CAVMSRTGFGAFF. As DNA, the CDR3 is TGTGCCGTAATGTCCCGGACAGGGTTTGGAGCTTTCTTT.

The V call is TRBV11-1, the J call TRBJ2-3, with 7 bases lining up with TRBD1. This CDR3 comprises 18 residues. In germline, CDR1 is SGHAT, CDR2 FQDESV (reference sequence). The V gene end was trimmed by 7 bases and the J gene end by 0 bases; junction bases not matched to a gene: 16. The CDR3 coding sequence is TGTGCCAGCAACCCTTCTGGGACAGCGATGGGTAGCACAGATACGCAGTATTTT. Translated: CASNPSGTAMGSTDTQYF.

The V call is TRBV6-1, the J call TRBJ2-1, with TRBD2 matching over 12 bases. V lost 4 bases, J lost 7 bases, and 11 bases stayed unmatched. CDR1 and CDR2 (germline): MNHNS, SASEGT. The CDR3 has 17 amino acids. CDR3 amino acids: CASSVRTSGMVVNEQFF. In DNA, the CDR3 is TGTGCCAGCAGTGTAAGGACTAGCGGGATGGTCGTTAATGAGCAGTTCTTC.

The J gene is TRBJ2-7, the V gene TRBV5-1; TRBD1 might be the D (6 bases). Per the germline V gene, CDR1 is SGHRS and CDR2 is YFSETQ. V lost 4 bases and J lost 1, with 15 bases in between. This CDR3 is 15 amino acids long. The CDR3 loop is CASSQGQSMSYEQYF. The CDR3, as DNA: TGCGCCAGCAGCCAGGGGCAAAGTATGTCCTACGAGCAGTACTTC.

This clonotype was counted at least ten times. The V gene is TRBV12-3 or TRBV12-4, the J gene TRBJ2-7; possible D gene TRBD2, 6 bases. The V end was cut by 3 bases, the J end by 2 bases, with 8 bases between. The CDR3 has 13 residues. CDR3 nucleotide sequence: TGTGCCAGCAGTTTTAGCGGACCCTACGAGCAGTACTTC. This translates into CASSFSGPYEQYF.

This clonotype was seen only once. The chain joins TRBV12-3 or TRBV12-4 to TRBJ2-7; the D gene could be TRBD1 or TRBD2 (5 bases each). The V gene lost 5 bases and the J gene lost 6 bases, with 11 bases spanning the gap. This CDR3 has 12 amino acids. CDR3 in amino acids: CASSRGSGEQYF. CDR3 DNA sequence: TGTGCCAGCAGTCGGGGCTCGGGCGAGCAGTACTTC.

This clonotype was seen more than once but under ten times. The chain couples TRBV27 to TRBJ2-5; D might be TRBD1 or TRBD2, each matching 5 bases. The CDR3 has 16 amino acids. Deletions cut 4 bases from V and 5 bases from J, with 20 bases between. Germline assignment: CDR1 MNHEY and CDR2 SMNVEV (reference sequence). This CDR3 is CASSSRDEPLGETQYF. DNA of the CDR3: TGTGCCAGCAGTTCAAGGGACGAGCCCCTTGGGGAGACCCAGTACTTC.

This chain joins TRBV29-1 and TRBJ2-7, with D possibly TRBD1 on 6 matching bases. This CDR3 is built from 14 residues. The germline gives CDR1 SQVTM, CDR2 ANQGSEA. Trimming took off 0 bases at V and 5 bases at J, with 14 bases between the two ends. The CDR3, as DNA: TGCAGCGTTGAAGAGGGGCAGGGGAAGCACGAGCAGTACTTC. It yields the protein CSVEEGQGKHEQYF.

The V and J genes are TRBV3-1 and TRBJ2-1; TRBD2 agrees at 7 bases. Germline V lookup: CDR1 LGHDT, CDR2 YNNKEL (reference sequence). The CDR3 loop spans 16 amino acids. After removal of 0 bases from V and 2 bases from J, the junction contained 4 bases not matched to a gene. This CDR3 reads CASSQERERTYNEQFF. CDR3 coding DNA: TGTGCCAGCAGCCAAGAGCGGGAGAGGACCTACAATGAGCAGTTCTTC.

The chain has TRBV7-9 and TRBJ2-5; no firm D call. Germline V gene data show CDR1 as SEHNR and CDR2 as FQNEAQ (reference sequence). Trimming pared 5 bases from V and 5 bases from J, leaving 12 bases between. The CDR3 runs 13 residues. The DNA for the CDR3 is TGTGCCAGCAGCCGGGTTATCGGGGAGACCCAGTACTTC. Its translation: CASSRVIGETQYF.

V gene TRBV4-1 combines with J gene TRBJ2-5; 7 bases fit TRBD2. CDR1 is MGHRA and CDR2 is YSYEKL in the germline V gene. This CDR3 is built from 15 residues. Trimming removed 3 bases from V and 4 bases from J; junction bases left unmatched: 8. DNA for the CDR3: TGCGCCAGCAGCCACACCGGGACTATCGGAGAGACCCAGTACTTC. Translating it yields CASSHTGTIGETQYF.

The chain employs TRBV15 and TRBJ2-5; no reliable D call. The germline V gene has CDR1 LNHNV and CDR2 YYDKDF (reference sequence). The CDR3 extends over 13 amino acids. Trimming took off 0 bases at V and 5 bases at J, with 7 bases between the two ends. The CDR3 DNA sequence: TGTGCCACCAGCAGAGATGAATTCGAGACCCAGTACTTC. Protein: CATSRDEFETQYF.

This clonotype was found many times. The CDR3 spells CSVFVGVRETQYF. In DNA form, the CDR3 reads TGCAGCGTGTTCGTGGGGGTTCGGGAGACCCAGTACTTC. The chain has TRBV29-1 and TRBJ2-5; D might be TRBD1 or TRBD2, each matching 5 bases. The length of the CDR3 is 13 residues. V was shortened by 6 bases and J by 5 bases, with 16 bases between the two germline ends. The germline V gene has CDR1 SQVTM and CDR2 ANQGSEA. Supplemented by reference TRBV29-1 and TRBJ2-5, the full variable domain reads SAVISQKPSRDICQRGTSLTIQCQVDSQVTMMFWYRQQPGQSLTLIATANQGSEATYESGFVIDKFPISRPNLTFSTLTVSNMSPEDSSIYLCSVFVGVRETQYFGPGTRLLVL.

The chain combines TRBV9 with TRBJ2-2; D unclear. CDR1 is SGDLS, CDR2 YYNGEE, per germline. The V end lost 0 bases, the J end lost 6 bases, and 12 bases lay between the germline ends. The CDR3 consists of 15 residues. The chain's CDR3 is CASSVATPLPGELFF. The CDR3 nucleotides are TGTGCCAGCAGCGTAGCGACTCCTCTACCCGGGGAGCTGTTTTTT. Drawing the rest from reference TRBV9 and TRBJ2-2, the complete variable domain is DSGVTQTPKHLITATGQRVTLRCSPRSGDLSVYWYQQSLDQGLQFLIQYYNGEERAKGNILERFSAQQFPDLHSELNLSSLELGDSALYFCASSVATPLPGELFFGEGSRLTVL.